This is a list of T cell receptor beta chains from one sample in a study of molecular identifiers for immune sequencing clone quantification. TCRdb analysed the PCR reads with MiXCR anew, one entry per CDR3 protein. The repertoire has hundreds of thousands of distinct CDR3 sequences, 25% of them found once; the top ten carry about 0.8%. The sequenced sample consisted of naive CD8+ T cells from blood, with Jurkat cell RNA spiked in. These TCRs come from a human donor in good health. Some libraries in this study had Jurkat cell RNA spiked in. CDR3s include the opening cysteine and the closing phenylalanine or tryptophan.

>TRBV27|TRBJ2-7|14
CASSLGSGDYEQYF
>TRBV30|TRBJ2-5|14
CAWSVQGSAETQYF
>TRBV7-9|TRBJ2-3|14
CASQGGLTTDTQYF
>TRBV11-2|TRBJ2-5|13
CASSLHRQETQYF
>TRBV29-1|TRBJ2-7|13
CSVERGASYEQYF
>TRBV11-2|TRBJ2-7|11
CASSEMYEQYF
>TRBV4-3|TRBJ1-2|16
CASSQDSAGAYYGYTF
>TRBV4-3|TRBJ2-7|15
CASSQGSDRTYEQYF
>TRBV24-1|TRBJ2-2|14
CATSEGGYTGELFF
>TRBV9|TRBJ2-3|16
CASSVEGAGTTDTQYF
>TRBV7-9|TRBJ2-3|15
CASSSGLGREDTQYF
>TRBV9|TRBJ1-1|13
CASSVGYSTEAFF
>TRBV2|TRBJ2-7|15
CASSEILNGTYEQYF
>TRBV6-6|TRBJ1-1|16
CASTQVPGVMNTEAFF
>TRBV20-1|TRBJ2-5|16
CSATDRGLLGVETQYF
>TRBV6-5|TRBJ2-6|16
CASRSTGSSGANVLTF
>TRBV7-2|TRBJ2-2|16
CASSPPSGRAPGELFF
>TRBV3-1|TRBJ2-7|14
CASSALSSRYEQYF
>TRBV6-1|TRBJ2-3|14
CASVDTLITDTQYF
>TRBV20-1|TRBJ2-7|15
CSARAGLAAAYEQYF
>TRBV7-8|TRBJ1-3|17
CASSLVVVGSNGNTIYF
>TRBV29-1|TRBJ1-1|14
CSVPLSGRLTEAFF
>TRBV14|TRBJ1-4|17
CASSRLVSTTLGEKLFF
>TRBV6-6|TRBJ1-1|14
CASTEGALNTEAFF
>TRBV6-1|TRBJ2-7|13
CARRPRTCYEQYF
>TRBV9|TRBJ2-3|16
CASSVDTLASTDTQYF
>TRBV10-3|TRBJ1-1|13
CAISDYEGAEAFF
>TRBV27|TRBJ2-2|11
CAARNTGELFF
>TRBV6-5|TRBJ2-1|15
CASSYGQGAYNEQFF
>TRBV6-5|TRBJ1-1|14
CASIGTGDNTEAFF
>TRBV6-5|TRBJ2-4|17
CASSAGLAGGPGNIQYF
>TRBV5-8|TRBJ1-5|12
CASSRGGLAQHF